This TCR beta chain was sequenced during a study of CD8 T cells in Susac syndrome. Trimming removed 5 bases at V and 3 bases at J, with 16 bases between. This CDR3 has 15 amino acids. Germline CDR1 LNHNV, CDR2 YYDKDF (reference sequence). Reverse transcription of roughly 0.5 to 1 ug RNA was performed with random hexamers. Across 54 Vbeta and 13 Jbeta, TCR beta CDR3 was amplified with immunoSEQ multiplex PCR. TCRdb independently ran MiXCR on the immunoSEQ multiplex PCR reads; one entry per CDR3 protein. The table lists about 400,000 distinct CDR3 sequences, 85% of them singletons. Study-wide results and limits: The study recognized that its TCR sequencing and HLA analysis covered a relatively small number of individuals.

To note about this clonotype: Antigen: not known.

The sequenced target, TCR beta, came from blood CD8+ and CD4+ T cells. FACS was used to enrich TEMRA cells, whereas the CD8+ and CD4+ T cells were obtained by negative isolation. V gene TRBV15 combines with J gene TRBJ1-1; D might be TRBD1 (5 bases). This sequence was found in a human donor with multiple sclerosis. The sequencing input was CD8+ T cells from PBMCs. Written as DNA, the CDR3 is TGTGCCACCAGCGGGCTCAGGGAGCGGGACACTGAAGCTTTCTTT. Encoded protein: CATSGLRERDTEAFF.